The clone carrying this T cell receptor (beta chain) has more than one count but fewer than ten. The antigen remains undetermined. This sample is drawn from a study of cytomegalovirus exposure and HLA in healthy donors. There are 14 residues in the CDR3. Trimming removed 5 bases from V and 3 bases from J, with 8 bases in between. Germline V gene data show CDR1 as SGHDN and CDR2 as FVKESK. Study results and limitations: 87-base-pair reads could not separate some V segments, including TRBV6-2 and TRBV6-3. Most TCR sequences were uncommon, yet certain public TCRs appeared in many donors.

The study ran its PCR with 60 Vbeta and 13 Jbeta primers. Some clones are missing from TCRdb's copy, which holds only in-frame ones; the method was immunoSEQ multiplex PCR. The data show around 130,000 clones, over 8.5% seen once. The rearrangement uses TRBV14 and TRBJ2-6; D gene uncertain. The specimen was PBMCs. This clonotype was sampled from a woman aged 40 to 50 in good health and CMV-seropositive. The CDR3 nucleotides are TGTGCCAGCAGCGAGGCTCTTGGGGCCAACGTCCTGACTTTC. It is translated as CASSEALGANVLTF.